Each of the 28 T cell receptor beta chains below was sequenced from the same sample in a study of blood T cell repertoires in COVID-19. Libraries were prepared by immunoSEQ multiplex PCR; TCRdb keeps only in-frame clonotypes and omits some of them. The sample yields about 100,000 clones, approximately 90% seen once. Sequenced material: peripheral blood. The receptors derive from a woman of 80 years or more with acute or convalescent COVID-19.

The chain recombines TRBV4-2 with TRBJ1-2, with TRBD1 identical over 8 bases. V lost 5 bases and J lost 6; bases outside the gene matches: 8. Per germline, CDR1 LGHNA and CDR2 YNFKEQ. The CDR3 covers 14 residues. The DNA for the CDR3 is TGTGCCAGCAGCAAGGACAGGGTGGGAGATGGCTACACCTTC. Amino acid sequence: CASSKDRVGDGYTF.

CDR3 nucleotides: TGTGCCTGGAGGGGACAGGTTTACACTGAAGCTTTCTTT. It yields the protein CAWRGQVYTEAFF. V usage is TRBV30 and J usage is TRBJ1-1, with 8 bases lining up with TRBD1. With V trimmed by 3 bases and J by 3 bases, 3 bases remained unmatched. The CDR3 loop spans 13 amino acids. Per germline, CDR1 GTSNPN and CDR2 SVGIG (reference sequence).

The chain is built from TRBV28 and TRBJ2-5; perhaps TRBD2 as D (6 bases). V lost 5 bases and J lost 4, with 17 bases in between. Germline CDR1 reads MDHEN; CDR2 reads SYDVKM. This CDR3 is 15 amino acids long. This chain's CDR3 is CASSPSDGRGETQYF. The CDR3 DNA follows: TGTGCCAGCAGTCCCTCGGACGGGAGAGGAGAGACCCAGTACTTC.

V and J are TRBV7-3 and TRBJ2-1; 9 bases are shared with TRBD1. Germline-derived CDR1 and CDR2 are SGHTA and FQGTGA. J lost 9 bases, V lost 4 bases, and 13 bases had no gene match. CDR3 size: 16 residues. The CDR3 bases are TGTGCCAGCAGCTACCAACGGACAGGGGTGGGGTCTGAGCAGTTCTTC. This encodes CASSYQRTGVGSEQFF.

The rearrangement uses TRBV6-1 and TRBJ1-5; 8 bases map to TRBD1. Germline loops: CDR1 MNHNS, CDR2 SASEGT. The CDR3 has 17 amino acids. The junction had 9 bases not matched to a gene; V was cut back by 0 bases and J by 5 bases. The CDR3 DNA reads TGTGCCAGCAGTGAAGCAAGAATAGGACAGGGTTATCAGCCCCAGCATTTT. It translates to CASSEARIGQGYQPQHF.

The chain carries TRBV5-6 and TRBJ1-4; 7 bases map to TRBD1. This CDR3 has 18 amino acids. Germline V gene lookup returns CDR1 SGHDT and CDR2 YYEEEE. With 1 base clipped from V and 0 bases from J, the junction kept 9 bases outside the gene matches. CDR3 DNA sequence: TGTGCCAGCAGCTTGCGGCGGACAGGTGGTCCAACTAATGAAAAACTGTTTTTT. It translates to CASSLRRTGGPTNEKLFF.

The CDR3 region is CASSQARTDPGNTIYF. As DNA, the CDR3 is TGCGCCAGCAGCCAAGCTAGGACAGATCCGGGAAACACCATATATTTT. This rearrangement joins TRBV4-3 to TRBJ1-3, with a possible D match to TRBD1 (6 bases). The CDR3 loop spans 16 amino acids. The germline CDR1 and CDR2 sequences are LGHNA and YSLEER. V shed 1 base and J shed 4 bases, with 14 bases lying between them.

This chain uses TRBV6-5 with TRBJ1-5; 7 bases agree with TRBD1. The germline gives CDR1 MNHEY, CDR2 SVGAGI. CDR3 length: 13 residues. After removal of 2 bases from V and 6 bases from J, the junction contained 1 base not matched to a gene. CDR3 loop: CASSYDRVQPQHF. As DNA, the CDR3 is TGTGCCAGCAGTTACGACAGGGTTCAGCCCCAGCATTTT.

This clone has a single count. The genes are TRBV7-2 and TRBJ1-3, with D possibly being TRBD1 (5 bases). This CDR3 contains 15 residues. CDR1 is SGHTA and CDR2 is FQGNSA in the germline V gene. The germline V and J ends were trimmed by 8 bases and 2 bases, with 16 bases remaining between them. The CDR3 is CASRPSGGAGNTIYF. The CDR3 coding sequence is TGTGCCAGCCGACCCTCCGGGGGGGCTGGAAACACCATATATTTT.

The V gene is TRBV10-3, the J gene TRBJ1-2; 9 bases are shared with TRBD1. The J segment lost 5 bases and the V segment lost 2 bases, leaving 0 bases of the junction unmatched. CDR1 is ENHRY and CDR2 is SYGVKD in the germline V gene. The CDR3 has 13 amino acids. CDR3 DNA sequence: TGTGCCATCAGTGAGGGACAGGGGTATGGCTACACCTTC. Protein sequence: CAISEGQGYGYTF.

Remarks on this clone: Other DNA sequences from this sample encode an identical CDR3 as well. V usage is TRBV7-9 and J usage is TRBJ1-1; a weak D match, TRBD1 (6 bases). The V gene's germline CDR1 is SEHNR and CDR2 FQNEAQ (reference sequence). This CDR3 contains 13 residues. Trimming took off 5 bases at V and 3 bases at J, with 10 bases between the two ends. CDR3 sequence reads: CASSITGYTEAFF. For the CDR3, the DNA is TGTGCCAGCAGCATCACAGGGTACACTGAAGCTTTCTTT.

The chain recombines TRBV4-2 with TRBJ1-6; D is uncertain. This CDR3 region has 14 residues. Trimming stripped 0 bases from V and 9 bases from J, with 9 bases between. The germline V gene encodes CDR1 LGHNA and CDR2 YNFKEQ. The CDR3 DNA reads as TGTGCCAGCAGCCAAGATCCGGGAGTTTCACCCCTCCACTTT. This codes for CASSQDPGVSPLHF.

The chain joins TRBV7-2 to TRBJ2-4; tentative D call: TRBD2 (6 bases). The CDR3 has 14 amino acids. In germline, CDR1 is SGHTA, CDR2 FQGNSA. Trimming pared 3 bases from V and 5 bases from J, leaving 11 bases between. The CDR3, as DNA: TGTGCCAGCAGCTTGCGTAGCGGTCAAAACATTCAGTACTTC. This codes for CASSLRSGQNIQYF.

The V call is TRBV6-5, the J call TRBJ2-7, with 10 bases matching TRBD1. Trimming took 6 bases from V and 5 from J; bases not matched to a gene: 10. The CDR3 loop spans 15 amino acids. The germline V gene encodes CDR1 MNHEY and CDR2 SVGAGI. The CDR3 DNA reads as TGTGCCAGCAGCTCCCCGCGACAGGGGGCAGACGAGCAGTACTTC. Translation: CASSSPRQGADEQYF.

This chain joins TRBV19 and TRBJ1-5; perhaps TRBD1 as D (5 bases). Germline V gene data show CDR1 as LNHDA and CDR2 as SQIVND (reference sequence). V lost 4 bases and J lost 2, with 12 bases in between. This CDR3 spans 15 amino acids. CDR3 sequence: CASSSRVDGNQPQHF. Written as DNA, the CDR3 is TGTGCCAGTAGTAGCAGGGTGGACGGCAATCAGCCCCAGCATTTT. The variable domain in full, completed from reference TRBV19 and TRBJ1-5, reads DGGITQSPKYLFRKEGQNVTLSCEQNLNHDAMYWYRQDPGQGLRLIYYSQIVNDFQKGDIAEGYSVSREKKESFPLTVTSAQKNPTAFYLCASSSRVDGNQPQHFGDGTRLSIL.

This chain links TRBV29-1 with TRBJ1-2, with D tentatively TRBD1 (5 bases). The CDR3 is 11 residues long. The V end lost 7 bases, the J end lost 5 bases, and 11 bases lay between the germline ends. The germline V gene has CDR1 SQVTM and CDR2 ANQGSEA. This CDR3 reads CSAGSGYGYTF. The CDR3 DNA reads as TGCAGCGCCGGATCAGGGTATGGCTACACCTTC.

The chain combines TRBV30 with TRBJ1-2; D remains unclear. Trimming removed 7 bases from V and 8 bases from J, with 17 bases in between. There are 12 residues in the CDR3. The germline CDR1 and CDR2 sequences are GTSNPN and SVGIG (reference sequence). The CDR3 sequence is CALPVNAGGYTF. The CDR3 coding sequence is TGTGCCTTACCTGTCAACGCGGGGGGCTACACCTTC.

The chain is built from TRBV5-1 and TRBJ2-3; 9 nucleotides match TRBD1. CDR1 and CDR2 (germline): SGHRS, YFSETQ. The length of the CDR3 is 14 residues. The J segment lost 5 bases and the V segment lost 4 bases, leaving 5 bases of the junction unmatched. The CDR3 sequence is CASSPGQGQDTQYF. The CDR3, as DNA: TGCGCCAGCAGCCCGGGACAGGGTCAAGATACGCAGTATTTT.

The rearrangement joins TRBV5-1 to TRBJ2-5, with D possibly matching TRBD1 (8 bases). CDR1 SGHRS and CDR2 YFSETQ come from the germline V gene. This CDR3 has 14 amino acids. V was trimmed by 6 bases and J by 2 bases, leaving 14 bases between them. CDR3 DNA sequence: TGCGCCAGCACCCTACAGGGGGGGCAAGAGACCCAGTACTTC. This gives the protein CASTLQGGQETQYF.

This chain joins TRBV6-2 or TRBV6-3 and TRBJ1-5, with TRBD1 matching over 8 bases. The CDR3 runs 13 residues. CDR1 and CDR2 (germline): MNHEY, SVGEGT. Trimming at V came to 5 bases and at J to 7 bases, leaving 4 bases not matched to a gene. CDR3 protein: CASSQGAGQPQHF. The DNA for the CDR3 is TGTGCCAGCAGTCAGGGGGCGGGGCAGCCCCAGCATTTT.

The rearrangement uses TRBV28 and TRBJ2-2; tentative D call: TRBD1 (5 bases). The length of the CDR3 is 16 residues. CDR1 is MDHEN, CDR2 SYDVKM, per germline. With 4 bases removed from V and 1 base from J, the gap between germline ends came to 13 bases. For the CDR3, the DNA is TGTGCCAGCAGTTCATTATTAAGGGGGAACACCGGGGAGCTGTTTTTT. This codes for CASSSLLRGNTGELFF.

The genes are TRBV12-3 or TRBV12-4 and TRBJ1-2, with a weak D call TRBD1 (6 bases). This CDR3 spans 11 amino acids. Trimming took off 5 bases at V and 5 bases at J, with 6 bases between the two ends. CDR3 protein: CASSTGYGYTF. The CDR3, as DNA: TGTGCCAGCAGTACAGGGTATGGCTACACCTTC.

The CDR3 nucleotides are TGTGCCAGCAGCTTCCGTGAATCAGAAAATGAAAAACTGTTTTTT. Translation: CASSFRESENEKLFF. The chain joins TRBV7-8 to TRBJ1-4; no firm D call. The germline V and J ends were trimmed by 3 bases and 5 bases, with 13 bases remaining between them. The CDR3 contains 15 residues. The germline V gene has CDR1 SGHVS and CDR2 FQNEAQ.

J is TRBJ2-7 and V is TRBV30; the match to TRBD2 covers 7 bases. The J segment lost 9 bases and the V segment lost 3 bases, leaving 8 bases of the junction unmatched. This CDR3 has 12 residues. CDR1 is GTSNPN, CDR2 SVGIG, per germline (reference sequence). CDR3 protein: CAWSQGLVGQYF. The DNA of the CDR3 is TGTGCCTGGAGCCAAGGACTAGTCGGGCAGTACTTC. The entire variable domain, with the rest obtained from reference TRBV30 and TRBJ2-7, is as follows: SQTIHQWPATLVQPVGSPLSLECTVEGTSNPNLYWYRQAAGRGLQLLFYSVGIGQISSEVPQNLSASRPQDRQFILSSKKLLLSDSGFYLCAWSQGLVGQYFGPGTRLTVT.

V and J are TRBV28 and TRBJ1-6; D perhaps matches TRBD1 (5 bases). Germline CDR1 is MDHEN and CDR2 is SYDVKM. This CDR3 spans 13 amino acids. V was shortened by 3 bases and J by 7 bases, with 7 bases between the two germline ends. This CDR3 reads CASSFRGNSPLHF. The CDR3 bases are TGTGCCAGCAGTTTTCGGGGGAATTCACCCCTCCACTTT.

Details on this clone: Relative to the germline gene, one junction end is altered; a read error may explain this. CDR3 amino acids: CATSRGGPPMNF. In nucleotides, the CDR3 is TGTGCCACCAGCAGAGGGGGCCCCCCGATGAATTTT. V gene TRBV15 combines with J gene TRBJ1-5; possible D gene TRBD1, 5 bases. CDR3 length: 12 residues. CDR1 is LNHNV and CDR2 is YYDKDF in the germline V gene (reference sequence).

This clone was recorded only once. The J gene is TRBJ1-3, the V gene TRBV6-6; D ambiguous. The CDR3 runs to 15 residues. V lost 0 bases to trimming and J lost 1 base, with 7 bases between them. Germline lookup yields CDR1 MNHNY and CDR2 SVGAGI (reference sequence). CDR3 protein: CASSYSGGSGNTIYF. In DNA form, the CDR3 reads TGTGCCAGCAGTTACTCCGGAGGTTCTGGAAACACCATATATTTT.

In the case of this clone: This likely comes from a read error, as the CDR3 has no conserved phenylalanine or tryptophan at its end. It is unclear where the CDR3 begins or ends on the DNA, so no DNA is shown, and the CDR3 is as TCRdb lists it. J is TRBJ2-3 and V is TRBV20-1; the tabulated D call, TRBD1, remains unverified against the DNA. Germline V CDR1 and CDR2: DFQATT, SNEGSKA (reference sequence). Termini included, the CDR3 measures 11 amino acids. CDR3 sequence: CSASEDRGQVL.